This TCR beta chain comes out of a study of T cells expressing NK-cell markers. General study findings and limits: Once again these clonotypes came out on top in the CD3+CD56-NKG2C+ fraction of several donors. In a handful of donors, dominant NKG2C+ clonotypes were roughly 1.0-8% of CD8+ T cells.

Comments on this clonotype: Antigen: not known.

TCRdb re-called the 5' RACE reads, yielding one record per CDR3 amino acid sequence without DNA. In total, the table holds roughly 180,000 distinct CDR3 sequences. Germline V lookup: CDR1 SGHRS, CDR2 YFSETQ. This CDR3 contains 15 residues. The clonotype was recovered from a man aged 18 to 69 in good health. The sequenced material came from blood T cells: a sorted CD56 or NKG2C T cell subset, CD4+ or CD8+ T cells, or bulk PBMC T cells (not recorded which). The chain links TRBV5-1 to TRBJ2-7; the D call from TCRdb, TRBD1, cannot be confirmed without DNA. The CDR3 sequence: CASSLNSGGEYEQYF.